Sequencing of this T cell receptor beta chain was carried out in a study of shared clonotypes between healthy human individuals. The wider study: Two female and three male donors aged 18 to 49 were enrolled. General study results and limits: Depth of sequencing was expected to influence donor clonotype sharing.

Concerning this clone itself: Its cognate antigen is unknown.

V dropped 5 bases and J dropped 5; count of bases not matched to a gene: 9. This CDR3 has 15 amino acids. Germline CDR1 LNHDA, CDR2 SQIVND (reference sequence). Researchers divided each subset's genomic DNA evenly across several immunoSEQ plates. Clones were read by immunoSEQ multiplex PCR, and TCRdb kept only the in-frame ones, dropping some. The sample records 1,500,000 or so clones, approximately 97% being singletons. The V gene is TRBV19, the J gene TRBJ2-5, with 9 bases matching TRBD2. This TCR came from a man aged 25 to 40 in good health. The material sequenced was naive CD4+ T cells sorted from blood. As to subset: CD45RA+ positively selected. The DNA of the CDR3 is TGTGCCAGTAGTCCCGGGAGCGGGAGGTTGGAGACCCAGTACTTC. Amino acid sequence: CASSPGSGRLETQYF.